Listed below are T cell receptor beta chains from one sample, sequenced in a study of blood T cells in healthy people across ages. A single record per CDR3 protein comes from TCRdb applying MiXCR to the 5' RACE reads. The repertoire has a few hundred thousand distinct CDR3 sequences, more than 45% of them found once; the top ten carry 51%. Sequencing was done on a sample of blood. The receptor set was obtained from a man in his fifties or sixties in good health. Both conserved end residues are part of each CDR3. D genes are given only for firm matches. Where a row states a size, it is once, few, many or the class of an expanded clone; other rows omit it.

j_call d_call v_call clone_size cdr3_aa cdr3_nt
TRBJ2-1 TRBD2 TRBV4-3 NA CASRIWRTSGANEQFF TGCGCCAGCCGAATTTGGAGGACTAGCGGGGCCAATGAGCAGTTCTTC
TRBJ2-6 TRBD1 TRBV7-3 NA CASSKTGGSGANVLTF TGTGCCAGCAGCAAAACAGGGGGCTCTGGGGCCAACGTCCTGACTTTC
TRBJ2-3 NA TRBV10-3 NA CAISESKAASTDTQYF TGTGCCATCAGTGAGTCTAAAGCAGCTAGCACAGATACGCAGTATTTT
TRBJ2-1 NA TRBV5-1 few CASSLTVTGNEQFF TGCGCCAGCAGCCTCACAGTCACGGGCAATGAGCAGTTCTTC
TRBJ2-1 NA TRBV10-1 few CASSESTLGQFF TGCGCCAGCAGTGAGTCGACCCTGGGTCAGTTCTTC
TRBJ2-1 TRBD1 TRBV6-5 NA CASKEGGTGNNEQFF TGTGCCAGCAAAGAGGGGGGGACAGGGAACAATGAGCAGTTCTTC
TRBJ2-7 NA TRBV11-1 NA CAGSSDGAYEQYF TGTGCCGGCAGCTCGGACGGAGCCTACGAGCAGTACTTC
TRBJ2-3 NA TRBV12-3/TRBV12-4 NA CASRLGGDAQYF TGTGCCAGCAGATTAGGGGGAGATGCGCAGTATTTT
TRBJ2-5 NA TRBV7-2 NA CASSSAIRETQYF TGTGCCAGCAGCTCGGCTATCCGAGAGACCCAGTACTTC
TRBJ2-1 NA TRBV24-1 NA CATSVGRSPINEQFF TGTGCCACCAGTGTAGGGAGGTCCCCTATCAATGAGCAGTTCTTC
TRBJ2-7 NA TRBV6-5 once CASSYSRAGARNEQYF TGTGCCAGCAGTTACTCGAGGGCAGGAGCGCGCAATGAGCAGTACTTC
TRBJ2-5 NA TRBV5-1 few CASSLGRPEQETQYF TGCGCCAGCAGCTTGGGTCGGCCAGAACAAGAGACCCAGTACTTC
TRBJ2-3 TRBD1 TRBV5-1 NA CASSSWDRGADTQYF TGCGCCAGCAGCTCATGGGACAGGGGGGCAGATACGCAGTATTTT
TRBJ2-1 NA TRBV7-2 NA CASTPPGLKSEQFF TGTGCCAGCACCCCTCCGGGATTGAAGAGTGAGCAGTTCTTC
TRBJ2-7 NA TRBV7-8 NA CASSSRQGGPYEQYF TGTGCCAGCAGCTCGAGGCAGGGTGGCCCCTACGAGCAGTACTTC
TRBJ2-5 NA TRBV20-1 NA CSARARPGDRETQYF TGCAGTGCTAGAGCCCGGCCGGGGGATCGAGAGACCCAGTACTTC
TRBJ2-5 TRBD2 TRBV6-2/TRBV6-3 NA CASSYGLAGVDEQYF TGTGCCAGCAGTTACGGCCTAGCGGGAGTGGATGAGCAGTACTTC
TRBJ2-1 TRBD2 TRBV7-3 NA CASSPRVSGRINEQFF TGTGCCAGCAGCCCCCGGGTTAGCGGGAGGATCAATGAGCAGTTCTTC
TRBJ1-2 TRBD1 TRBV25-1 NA CASLGTGVGGYTF TGTGCCAGCCTAGGGACAGGGGTCGGTGGCTACACCTTC
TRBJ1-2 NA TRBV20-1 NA CSAFKDYGYTF TGCAGTGCCTTCAAGGACTATGGCTACACCTTT
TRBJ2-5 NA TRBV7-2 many CASSSAGPSAWETQYF TGTGCCAGCAGCTCCGCCGGACCCTCAGCGTGGGAGACCCAGTACTTC
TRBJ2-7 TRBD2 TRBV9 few CASSVAGTTNYEQYF TGTGCCAGCAGCGTAGCCGGGACTACTAATTACGAGCAGTACTTC
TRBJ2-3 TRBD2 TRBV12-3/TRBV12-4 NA CAGGSGSADTQYF TGTGCCGGGGGGAGCGGGAGCGCAGATACGCAGTATTTT
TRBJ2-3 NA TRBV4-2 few CASSQDRGWTTDTQYF TGTGCCAGCAGCCAAGATCGGGGGTGGACCACAGATACGCAGTATTTT
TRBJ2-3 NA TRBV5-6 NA CASSLDGASTSTDTQYF TGTGCCAGCAGCTTGGACGGGGCCTCGACTAGCACAGATACGCAGTATTTT
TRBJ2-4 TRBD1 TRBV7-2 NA CASRRDRGGKNIQYF TGTGCCAGCAGAAGGGACAGGGGAGGCAAAAACATTCAGTACTTC
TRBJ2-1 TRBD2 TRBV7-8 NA CASSFGTSGGRDEQFF TGTGCCAGCAGCTTTGGGACTAGCGGGGGAAGAGATGAGCAGTTCTTC
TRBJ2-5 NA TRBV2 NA CASKSETSTGETQYF TGTGCCAGCAAATCCGAAACTAGCACGGGGGAGACCCAGTACTTC
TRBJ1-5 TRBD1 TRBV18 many CASSPQGAVGQPQHF TGTGCCAGCTCACCCCAGGGGGCCGTAGGTCAGCCCCAGCATTTT
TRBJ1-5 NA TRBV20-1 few CSVQGGQPQHF TGCAGTGTCCAGGGCGGTCAGCCCCAGCATTTT
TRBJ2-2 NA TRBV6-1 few CASSDNGLTGELFF TGTGCCAGCAGTGATAATGGGCTCACCGGGGAGCTGTTTTTT
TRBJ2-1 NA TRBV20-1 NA CSALGRWKGEQFF TGCAGTGCCCTGGGACGGTGGAAGGGTGAGCAGTTCTTC
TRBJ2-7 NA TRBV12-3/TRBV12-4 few CASSPTDSTHEQYF TGTGCCAGCAGTCCAACCGACAGTACCCACGAGCAGTACTTC
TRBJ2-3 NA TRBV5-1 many CASSSQGGGADTQYF TGCGCCAGCAGCTCCCAGGGGGGAGGGGCAGATACGCAGTATTTT
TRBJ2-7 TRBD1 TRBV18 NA CASSRDRYGEQYF TGTGCCAGCTCAAGGGACAGGTATGGAGAGCAGTACTTC
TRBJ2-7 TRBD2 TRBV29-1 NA CSAGLAGVGNEQYF TGCAGCGCTGGACTAGCGGGAGTGGGTAATGAGCAGTACTTC
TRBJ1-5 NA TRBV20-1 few CSARGGQPQHF TGCAGTGCTAGGGGAGGGCAGCCCCAGCATTTT
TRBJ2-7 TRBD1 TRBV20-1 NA CRADTGTGNDEQYF TGCAGGGCAGACACCGGGACAGGGAATGACGAGCAGTACTTC
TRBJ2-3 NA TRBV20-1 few CSAQDLLADTQYF TGCAGTGCGCAGGACCTCCTGGCGGATACGCAGTATTTT
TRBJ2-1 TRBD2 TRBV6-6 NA CASSQGLATLGEQFF TGTGCCAGCAGTCAGGGACTAGCGACCTTGGGGGAGCAGTTCTTC
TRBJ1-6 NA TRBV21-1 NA CASSRLSGQGDNSPLHF TGTGCCAGCAGCAGATTATCGGGACAGGGGGATAATTCACCCCTCCACTTT
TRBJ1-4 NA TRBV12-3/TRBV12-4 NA CASSRQAEKLFF TGTGCCAGCAGTAGACAGGCAGAAAAACTGTTTTTT
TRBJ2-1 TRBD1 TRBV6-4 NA CASSDSVRGIGEQFF TGTGCCAGCAGTGACTCGGTCAGGGGGATAGGGGAGCAGTTCTTC